This T cell receptor beta chain is drawn from a study of siplizumab effects on memory and regulatory T cells. Points from the study as a whole: The alloresponse seemed to draw substantially on naive T cells, which appeared more diverse than memory cells. Siplizumab produced a significant drop in alloreactive sequences attributable to unstimulated CD4+ memory cells.

Each sample had around 110,000 TCR templates assayed. Produced via immunoSEQ multiplex PCR; TCRdb's table is partial and in-frame only. This table holds some 63,000 clones, around 96% found once. Using a few donor pairs, the authors sequenced unstimulated naive, memory, effector memory and TEMRA subsets. About this clone: The antigen is unknown.

This CDR3 spans 14 amino acids. V lost 3 bases, J lost 7 bases, and 8 bases stayed unmatched. Germline CDR1 reads WNHNN; CDR2 reads SYGVQD (reference sequence). The sequenced sample consisted of naive CD8+ T cells sorted from blood. This receptor was taken from a human donor in good health. The rearrangement links TRBV10-1 to TRBJ1-1; 7 bases are shared with TRBD1. Here the CDR3 reads CASSDSRDRSEAFF. In DNA form, the CDR3 reads TGCGCCAGCAGTGACTCCCGGGACAGAAGTGAAGCTTTCTTT.